This T cell receptor (beta chain) was profiled in a study of blood T cell repertoires in COVID-19. At the level of the study: PBMCs, B-cell-depleted T cells, or T cells were the source of the cDNA or gDNA that made up the material.

Trimming removed 8 bases from V and 1 base from J; junction bases left unmatched: 3. CDR1 is MNHEY, CDR2 SVGAGI, per germline. CDR3 size: 15 residues. In the original processing: Counts of nucleated cells, estimated from reference gene primer amplification, were obtained. Assay used: immunoSEQ multiplex PCR; TCRdb lists only in-frame clones, some missing. For V, J and clone size, that table is used; D and trimming come from the DNA. The sample lists some 250,000 clones; about 83% were seen once. The J gene is TRBJ2-2, the V gene TRBV6-5, with 11 bases that match TRBD2. The sequence came from an elderly man with acute or convalescent COVID-19. Sequenced material: peripheral blood. This CDR3 reads CASLTSGRNTGELFF. The CDR3 DNA sequence: TGTGCCAGCCTTACTAGCGGGAGGAACACCGGGGAGCTGTTTTTT.